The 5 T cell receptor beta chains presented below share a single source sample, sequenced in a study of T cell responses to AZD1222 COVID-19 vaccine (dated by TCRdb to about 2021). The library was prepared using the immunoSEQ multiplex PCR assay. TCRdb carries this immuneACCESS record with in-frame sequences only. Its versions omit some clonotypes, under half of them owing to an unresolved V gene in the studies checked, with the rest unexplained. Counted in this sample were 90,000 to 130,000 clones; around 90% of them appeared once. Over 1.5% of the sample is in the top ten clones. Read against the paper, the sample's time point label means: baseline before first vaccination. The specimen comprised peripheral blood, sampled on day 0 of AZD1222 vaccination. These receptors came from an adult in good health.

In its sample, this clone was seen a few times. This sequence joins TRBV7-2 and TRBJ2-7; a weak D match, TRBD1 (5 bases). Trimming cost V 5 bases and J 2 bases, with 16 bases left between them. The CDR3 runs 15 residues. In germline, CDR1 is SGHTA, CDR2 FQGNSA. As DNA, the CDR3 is TGTGCCAGCAGCCCACGACAGAGAGTCACCTACGAGCAGTACTTC. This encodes CASSPRQRVTYEQYF.

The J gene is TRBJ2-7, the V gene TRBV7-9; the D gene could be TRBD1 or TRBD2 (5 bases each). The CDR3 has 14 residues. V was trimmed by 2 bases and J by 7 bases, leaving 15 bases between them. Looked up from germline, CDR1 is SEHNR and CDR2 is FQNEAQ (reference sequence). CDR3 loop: CASSLSGTDWEQYF. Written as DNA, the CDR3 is TGTGCCAGCAGCTTATCGGGGACCGACTGGGAGCAGTACTTC.

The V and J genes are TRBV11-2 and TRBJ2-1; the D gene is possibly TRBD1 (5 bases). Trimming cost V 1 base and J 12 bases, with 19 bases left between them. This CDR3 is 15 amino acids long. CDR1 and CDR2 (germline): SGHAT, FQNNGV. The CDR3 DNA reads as TGTGCCAGCAGCTTAGTTTCAGGGTCTGGGTACGCGCAGTTCTTC. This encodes CASSLVSGSGYAQFF.

The CDR3 region is CAWSVGAVTYEQYF. The CDR3 DNA follows: TGTGCCTGGAGTGTGGGGGCGGTAACCTACGAGCAGTACTTC. The chain is built from TRBV30 and TRBJ2-7; TRBD1 is a possible D gene (6 bases). With 0 bases removed from V and 2 bases from J, the gap between germline ends came to 11 bases. Germline V gives CDR1 GTSNPN, CDR2 SVGIG (reference sequence). This CDR3 region has 14 residues. Full variable domain (rest looked up from reference TRBV30 and TRBJ2-7): SQTIHQWPATLVQPVGSPLSLECTVEGTSNPNLYWYRQAAGRGLQLLFYSVGIGQISSEVPQNLSASRPQDRQFILSSKKLLLSDSGFYLCAWSVGAVTYEQYFGPGTRLTVT.

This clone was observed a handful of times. This CDR3 reads CASSQGGVTNYGYTF. The CDR3 DNA reads as TGTGCCAGCAGCCAAGGTGGGGTGACAAACTATGGCTACACCTTC. The J gene is TRBJ1-2, the V gene TRBV3-1 (or the pseudogene TRBV3-2); D is ambiguous. The CDR3 spans 15 residues. V was pared by 1 base and J by 2 bases, with 11 bases between. The germline gives CDR1 LGHDT, CDR2 YNNKEL (reference sequence).